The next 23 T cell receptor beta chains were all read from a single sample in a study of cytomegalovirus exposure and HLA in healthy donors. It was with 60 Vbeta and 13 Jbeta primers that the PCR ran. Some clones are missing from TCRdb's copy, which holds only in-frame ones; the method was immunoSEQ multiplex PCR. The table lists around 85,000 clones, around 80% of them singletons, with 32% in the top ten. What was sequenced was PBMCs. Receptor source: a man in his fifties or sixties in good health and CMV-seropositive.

The CDR3 DNA is TGTGCCAGCAGTCGCCGGACAGAGATCAATGAAGCTTTCTTT. Translated: CASSRRTEINEAFF. J is TRBJ1-1 and V is TRBV7-9; a possible D gene is TRBD1 (6 bases). Germline V lookup: CDR1 SEHNR, CDR2 FQNEAQ (reference sequence). The CDR3 spans 14 residues. V lost 6 bases to trimming and J lost 7 bases, with 18 bases between them. The variable domain in full, completed from reference TRBV7-9 and TRBJ1-1, reads DTGVSQNPRHKITKRGQNVTFRCDPISEHNRLYWYRQTLGQGPEFLTYFQNEAQLEKSRLLSDRFSAERPKGSFSTLEIQRTEQGDSAMYLCASSRRTEINEAFFGQGTRLTVV.

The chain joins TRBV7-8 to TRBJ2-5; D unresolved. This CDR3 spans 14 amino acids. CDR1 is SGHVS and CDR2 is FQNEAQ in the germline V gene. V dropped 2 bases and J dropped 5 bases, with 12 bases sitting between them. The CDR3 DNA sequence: TGTGCCAGCAGCTTAAGACAATCTTGGGAGACCCAGTACTTC. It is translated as CASSLRQSWETQYF.

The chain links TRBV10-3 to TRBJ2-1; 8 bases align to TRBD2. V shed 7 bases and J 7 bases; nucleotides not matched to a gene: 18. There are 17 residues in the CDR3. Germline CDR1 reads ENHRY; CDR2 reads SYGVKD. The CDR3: CAITHNLQTGTRNEQFF. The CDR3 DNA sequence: TGTGCCATCACCCACAATCTGCAGACCGGGACTAGAAATGAGCAGTTCTTC.

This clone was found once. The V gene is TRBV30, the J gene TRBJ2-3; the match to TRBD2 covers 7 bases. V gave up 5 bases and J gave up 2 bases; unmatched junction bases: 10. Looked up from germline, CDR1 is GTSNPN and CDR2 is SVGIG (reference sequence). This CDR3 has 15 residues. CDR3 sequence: CAWCSSGGYTDTQYF. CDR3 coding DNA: TGTGCCTGGTGCTCTAGCGGAGGGTACACAGATACGCAGTATTTT.

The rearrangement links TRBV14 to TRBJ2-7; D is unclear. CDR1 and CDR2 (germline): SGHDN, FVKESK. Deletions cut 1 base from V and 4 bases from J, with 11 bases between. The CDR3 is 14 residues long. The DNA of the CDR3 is TGTGCCAGCAGCCAAGTCCCTAGAGGATACGAGCAGTACTTC. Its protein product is CASSQVPRGYEQYF. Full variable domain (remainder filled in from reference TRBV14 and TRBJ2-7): EAGVTQFPSHSVIEKGQTVTLRCDPISGHDNLYWYRRVMGKEIKFLLHFVKESKQDESGMPNNRFLAERTGGTYSTLKVQPAELEDSGVYFCASSQVPRGYEQYFGPGTRLTVT.

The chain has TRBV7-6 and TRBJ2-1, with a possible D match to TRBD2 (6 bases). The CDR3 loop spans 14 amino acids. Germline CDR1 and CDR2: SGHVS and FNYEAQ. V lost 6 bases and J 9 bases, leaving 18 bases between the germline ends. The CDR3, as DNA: TGTGCCAGCAGTCCAGGTGGGGGGTCCCCTGAGCAGTTCTTC. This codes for CASSPGGGSPEQFF.

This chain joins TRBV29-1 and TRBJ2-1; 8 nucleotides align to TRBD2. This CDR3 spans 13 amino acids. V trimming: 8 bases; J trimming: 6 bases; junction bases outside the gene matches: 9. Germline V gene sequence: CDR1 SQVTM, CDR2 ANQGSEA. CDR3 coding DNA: TGCAGCACGAGCGGGAGTTTATTCAATGAGCAGTTCTTC. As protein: CSTSGSLFNEQFF.

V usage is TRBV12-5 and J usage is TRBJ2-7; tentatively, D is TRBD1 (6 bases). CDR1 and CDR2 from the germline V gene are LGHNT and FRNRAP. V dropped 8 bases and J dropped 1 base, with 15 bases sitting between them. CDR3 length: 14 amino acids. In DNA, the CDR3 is TGTGCTAGTAATCTGCCAGGGGCTTCCTACGAGCAGTACTTC. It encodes CASNLPGASYEQYF.

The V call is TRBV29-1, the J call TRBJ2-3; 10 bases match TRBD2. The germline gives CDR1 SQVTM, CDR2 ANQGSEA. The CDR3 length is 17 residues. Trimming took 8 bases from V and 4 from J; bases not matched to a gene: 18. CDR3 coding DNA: TGCAGCATCATCATCCCAAGGCCTAGCGGGAGTGCAGATACGCAGTATTTT. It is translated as CSIIIPRPSGSADTQYF.

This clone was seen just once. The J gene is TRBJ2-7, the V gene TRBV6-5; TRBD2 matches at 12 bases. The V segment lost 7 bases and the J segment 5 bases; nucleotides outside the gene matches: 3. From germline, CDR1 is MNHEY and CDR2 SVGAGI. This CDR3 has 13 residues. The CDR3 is CASKTSGSHEQYF. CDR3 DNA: TGTGCCAGCAAGACTAGCGGGAGCCACGAGCAGTACTTC.

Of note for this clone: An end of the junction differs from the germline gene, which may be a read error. The CDR3 region has the DNA TGTGCCAGCAGCTTAAGTGGGACAGGGGGGATCTATGGCCACACCTTC. Translation gives CASSLSGTGGIYGHTF. The rearrangement links TRBV7-2 to TRBJ1-2; TRBD1 matches 11 bases. This CDR3 spans 16 amino acids. The germline V gene has CDR1 SGHTA and CDR2 FQGNSA.

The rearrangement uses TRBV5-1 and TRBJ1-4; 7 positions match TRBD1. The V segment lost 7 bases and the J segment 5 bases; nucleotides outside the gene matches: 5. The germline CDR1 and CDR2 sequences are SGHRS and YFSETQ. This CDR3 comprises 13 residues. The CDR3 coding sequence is TGCGCCAGCGCCGGGACAGAAAATGAAAAACTGTTTTTT. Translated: CASAGTENEKLFF.

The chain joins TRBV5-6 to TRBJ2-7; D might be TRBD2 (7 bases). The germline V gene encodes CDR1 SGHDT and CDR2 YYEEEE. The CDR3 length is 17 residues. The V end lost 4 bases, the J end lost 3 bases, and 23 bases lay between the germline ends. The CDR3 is CASSPLGGGGSLYEQYF. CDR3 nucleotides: TGTGCCAGCAGCCCGTTGGGGGGAGGGGGTTCCCTCTACGAGCAGTACTTC.

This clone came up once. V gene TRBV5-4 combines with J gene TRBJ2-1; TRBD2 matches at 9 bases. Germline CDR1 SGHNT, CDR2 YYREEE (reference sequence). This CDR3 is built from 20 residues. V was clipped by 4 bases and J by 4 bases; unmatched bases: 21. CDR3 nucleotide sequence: TGTGCCAGCAGCCCGTCGCTGGGGGGGCTTCAGCGGGAGGCGTACAATGAGCAGTTCTTC. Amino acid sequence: CASSPSLGGLQREAYNEQFF.

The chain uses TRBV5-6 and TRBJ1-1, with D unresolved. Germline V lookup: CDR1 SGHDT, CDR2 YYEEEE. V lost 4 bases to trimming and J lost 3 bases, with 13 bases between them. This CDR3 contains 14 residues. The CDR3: CASSSVGGYTEAFF. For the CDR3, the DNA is TGTGCCAGCAGCAGTGTCGGAGGCTACACTGAAGCTTTCTTT.

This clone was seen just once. CDR3 nucleotides: TGTGCCTGGAACCTCCAGGGGCCTGAAAAACTGTTTTTT. Translating it yields CAWNLQGPEKLFF. The V call is TRBV30, the J call TRBJ1-4; D perhaps matches TRBD1 (6 bases). Germline V lookup: CDR1 GTSNPN, CDR2 SVGIG (reference sequence). V lost 4 bases to trimming and J lost 7 bases, with 13 bases between them. The CDR3 extends over 13 amino acids.

CDR3 in amino acids: CASSMVLVAGVTDTQYF. The CDR3 DNA reads TGTGCCAGTAGTATGGTTCTAGTAGCGGGGGTCACAGATACGCAGTATTTT. This chain links TRBV19 with TRBJ2-3, with 9 bases fitting TRBD2. From germline, CDR1 is LNHDA and CDR2 SQIVND (reference sequence). The junction had 9 bases not matched to a gene; V was cut back by 3 bases and J by 2 bases. The CDR3 is 17 residues long.

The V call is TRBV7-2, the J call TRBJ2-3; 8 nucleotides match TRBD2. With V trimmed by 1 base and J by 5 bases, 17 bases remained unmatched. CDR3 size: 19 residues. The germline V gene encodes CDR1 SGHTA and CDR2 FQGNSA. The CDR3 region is CASSLVVAGGPKAQDTQYF. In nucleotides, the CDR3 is TGTGCCAGCAGCTTAGTAGTGGCGGGAGGCCCAAAGGCCCAAGATACGCAGTATTTT.

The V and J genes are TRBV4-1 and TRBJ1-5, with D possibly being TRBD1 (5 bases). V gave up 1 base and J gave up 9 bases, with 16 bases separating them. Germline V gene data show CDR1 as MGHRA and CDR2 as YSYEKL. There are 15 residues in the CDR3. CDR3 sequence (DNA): TGCGCCAGCAGCCAAGTTTGGGGCAGGGCTGGGCCCCAGCATTTT. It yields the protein CASSQVWGRAGPQHF.

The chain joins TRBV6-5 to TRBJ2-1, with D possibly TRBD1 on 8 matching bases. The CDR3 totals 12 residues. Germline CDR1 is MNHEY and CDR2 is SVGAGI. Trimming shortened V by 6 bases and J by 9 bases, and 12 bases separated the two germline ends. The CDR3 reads CASRQGGGEQFF. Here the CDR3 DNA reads TGTGCCAGCAGACAGGGGGGGGGTGAGCAGTTCTTC.

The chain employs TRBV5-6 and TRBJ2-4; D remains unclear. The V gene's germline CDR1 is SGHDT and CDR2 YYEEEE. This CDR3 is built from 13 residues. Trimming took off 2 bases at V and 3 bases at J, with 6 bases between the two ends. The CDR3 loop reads CASSFTGKNIQYF. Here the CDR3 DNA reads TGTGCCAGCAGCTTCACGGGCAAAAACATTCAGTACTTC.

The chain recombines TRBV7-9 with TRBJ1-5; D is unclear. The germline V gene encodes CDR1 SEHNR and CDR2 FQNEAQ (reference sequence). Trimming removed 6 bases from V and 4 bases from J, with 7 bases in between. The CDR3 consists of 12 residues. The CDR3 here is CASSPLNQPQHF. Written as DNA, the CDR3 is TGTGCCAGCAGTCCCCTTAATCAGCCCCAGCATTTT.

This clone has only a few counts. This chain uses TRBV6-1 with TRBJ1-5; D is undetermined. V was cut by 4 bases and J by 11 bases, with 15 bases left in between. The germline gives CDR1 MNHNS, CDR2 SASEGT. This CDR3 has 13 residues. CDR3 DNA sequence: TGTGCCAGCAGTGTGGAGGGATTAGAGACCCAGCATTTT. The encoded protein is CASSVEGLETQHF.